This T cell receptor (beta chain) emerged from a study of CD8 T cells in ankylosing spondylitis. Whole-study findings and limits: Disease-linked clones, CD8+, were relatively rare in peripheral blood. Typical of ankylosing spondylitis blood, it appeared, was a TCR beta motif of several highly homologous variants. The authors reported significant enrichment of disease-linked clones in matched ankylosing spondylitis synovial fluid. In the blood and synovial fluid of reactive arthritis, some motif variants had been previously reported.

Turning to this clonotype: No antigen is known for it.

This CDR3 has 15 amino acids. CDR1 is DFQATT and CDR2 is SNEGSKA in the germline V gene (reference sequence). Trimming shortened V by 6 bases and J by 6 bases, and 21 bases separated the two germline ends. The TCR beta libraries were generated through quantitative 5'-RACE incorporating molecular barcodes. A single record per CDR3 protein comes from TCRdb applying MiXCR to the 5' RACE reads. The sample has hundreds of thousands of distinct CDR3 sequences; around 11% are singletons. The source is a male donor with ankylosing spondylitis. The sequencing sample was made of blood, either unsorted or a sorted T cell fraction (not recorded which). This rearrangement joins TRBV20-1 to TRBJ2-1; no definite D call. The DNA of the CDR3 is TGCAGTGCGCGTAGGAGACGGACCGTCGCCAATGAGCAGTTCTTC. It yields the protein CSARRRRTVANEQFF.